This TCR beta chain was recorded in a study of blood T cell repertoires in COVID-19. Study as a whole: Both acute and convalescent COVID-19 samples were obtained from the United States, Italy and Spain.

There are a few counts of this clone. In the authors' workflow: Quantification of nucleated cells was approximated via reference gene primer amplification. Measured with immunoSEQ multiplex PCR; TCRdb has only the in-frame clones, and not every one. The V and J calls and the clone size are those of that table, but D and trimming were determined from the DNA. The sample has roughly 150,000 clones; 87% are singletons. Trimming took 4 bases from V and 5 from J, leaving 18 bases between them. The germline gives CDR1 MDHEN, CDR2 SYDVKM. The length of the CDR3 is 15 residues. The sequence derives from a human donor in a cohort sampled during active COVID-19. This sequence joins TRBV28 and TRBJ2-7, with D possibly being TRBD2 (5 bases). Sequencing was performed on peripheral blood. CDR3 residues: CASSSIVGLRDEQYF. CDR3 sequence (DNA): TGTGCCAGCAGTTCGATTGTCGGACTCCGGGACGAGCAGTACTTC. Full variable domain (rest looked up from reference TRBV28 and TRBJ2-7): DVKVTQSSRYLVKRTGEKVFLECVQDMDHENMFWYRQDPGLGLRLIYFSYDVKMKEKGDIPEGYSVSREKKERFSLILESASTNQTSMYLCASSSIVGLRDEQYFGPGTRLTVT.